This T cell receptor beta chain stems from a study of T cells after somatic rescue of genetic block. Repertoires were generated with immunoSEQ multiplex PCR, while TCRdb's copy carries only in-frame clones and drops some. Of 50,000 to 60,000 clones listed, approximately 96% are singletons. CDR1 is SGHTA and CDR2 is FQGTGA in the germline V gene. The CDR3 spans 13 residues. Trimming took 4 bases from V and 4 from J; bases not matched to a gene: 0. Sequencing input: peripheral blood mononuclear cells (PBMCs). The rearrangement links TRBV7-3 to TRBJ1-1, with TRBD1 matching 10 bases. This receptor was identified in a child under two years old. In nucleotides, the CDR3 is TGTGCCAGCAGCTGGACAGGGGGCACTGAAGCTTTCTTT. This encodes CASSWTGGTEAFF.